This paragraph reports one T cell receptor beta chain. This clonotype occurred a few times. Its antigen is not yet known. No base quality information exists; no much larger clone differs at one position. This sample was taken from a study of response to subunit inactivated influenza vaccine (dated by TCRdb to the late 2010s). With respect to the entire study: The study used deep quantitative T cell receptor repertoire profiling to track responses to a trivalent subunit inactivated influenza vaccine. What the authors observed across the whole study: It was suggested by the authors that each seasonal influenza vaccination may recruit only a limited number of new T cells.

Library preparation was by RT-PCR. Sequenced on an Illumina HiSeq 2500. TCRdb trimmed public reads at Q25 via fastp, called clones via MiXCR and kept in-frame beta chains. When rows share a CDR3 protein, they turn into one entry using the most common DNA and genes. The sample yields 500,000 to 650,000 distinct CDR3 sequences; less than 10% were counted once. The leading ten clones occupy 13% of the sample. From the cysteine through the phenylalanine, the CDR3 covers 16 amino acids. The DNA shown is the 48-base CDR3, in frame from base 1. Reading the germline V gene gives CDR1 ENHRY and CDR2 SYGVKD. Trimming takes 0 bases from V and 0 bases from J, and the germline ends sit 12 bases apart.

In this chain, TRBV10-3 is recombined with TRBJ2-7; tentative D gene TRBD2, with 5 bases matching. Sequences were derived from PBMCs from blood, sampled around 25 months after vaccination. The source is a man in his fifties or sixties who received an inactivated influenza vaccine. Donor details come from another sample of the same person, matched by shared clones. The CDR3 is CAISESGRRLSYEQYF. The nucleotides read TGTGCCATCAGTGAGTCGGGGAGACGGCTCTCCTACGAGCAGTACTTC.